The present TCR beta chain was sequenced within a study of T-cell memory formation after mild COVID-19. On the study more broadly: For the most part, TCR clusters were specific to one donor. The study's findings and limits: CD4/CD8 balance held among clones contracting day 15 to 85, and later expanders leaned CD4+. That cross-reactive memory joined was suggested by some responding clones appearing in pre-infection memory.

Using constant-segment primers, 5'RACE produced TCR alpha and TCR beta cDNA libraries carrying sample barcodes and UMIs. Each CDR3 protein gets one entry after TCRdb re-called the 5' RACE reads with MiXCR. Of some 200,000 distinct CDR3 sequences listed, about 20% are singletons. This clonotype has more than one count but fewer than ten. No antigen is known for it. Relative to the germline gene, one junction end is altered; a read error may explain this. Germline CDR1 reads SSHAT; CDR2 reads FNYEAQ (reference sequence). The CDR3 runs 15 residues. The clonotype originates from an adult woman who had mild COVID-19 (a few samples of this study predate the infection). Cell type and time point are not known. The chain is built from TRBV7-7 and TRBJ2-7; 9 bases agree with TRBD2. Sequences were obtained from PBMCs or a T cell subset sorted from them (not recorded which). CDR3 DNA: TGTGCTAGCAGCGCCTCAGCGGGAGGCCTATACGAGCAGTACTTC. Protein: CASSASAGGLYEQYF.